What follows describes a single T cell receptor (beta chain). The antigen it binds to is not known. Spanning cysteine to phenylalanine, the CDR3 consists of 15 amino acids. No DNA was logged. For CDR1 and CDR2, the germline V gene lists SGHVS and FQNEAQ. This entry belongs to a study of CXCR3-negative and CXCR3-positive naive CD8 T cells (dated by TCRdb to the late 2010s). Describing the broader study: Some 130 million TRB reads were obtained in total, roughly 1.5 +/- 0.3 million reads per library. The diversity and physicochemical repertoire analyses included approximately ten donors pooled from two independent experiments. For the TRBV-TRBJ cluster analysis, the naive subsets came from 5 or 6 donors, while the memory cells came from 3 donors.

Sequencing was carried out with a NextSeq 550. The Human TCR Profiling Kit (MiLaboratory) was used to prepare UMI-labeled 5' RACE TRB cDNA libraries. cDNA synthesis used the entire amount of extracted RNA, and PCR amplification then used the entire amount of cDNA produced. Libraries were prepared in parallel using an identical number of PCR cycles. The authors processed their data as follows. MIGEC and MiXCR extracted about 50,000 +/- 9,200 unique UMI-labeled TRB cDNA molecules per library, requiring at least two reads per UMI. On average, about 40,000 +/- 10,000 functional in-frame TRB CDR3 nucleotide clonotypes lacking stop codons were found per library. After each sample was downsampled to 5000 UMI-labeled TRB molecules, VDJtools was used to calculate diversity metrics such as normalized Shannon-Wiener and Chao1. VDJtools was used to calculate clonotype-size-weighted physicochemical properties of the central five CDR3 residues, namely interaction energy, strength, volume and Kidera factor 4. The reads underwent TCRdb reprocessing, giving one record for each CDR3 protein sequence and no DNA. The V and J calls, along with clone size, are taken from TCRdb and not from the paper's own processing. For this sample, the table gives about 62,000 distinct CDR3 sequences. 4.3% of the sample lies in the top ten.

What the authors observed across the whole study: TRBV-TRBJ usage was similar between naive CXCR3-negative and CXCR3-positive cells from the same donor, while memory cells showed distinct patterns. Freshly isolated PBMCs were used for most assays because CXCR3 expression partially decreased after cryopreservation. Both naive subsets had comparably high repertoire diversity, while memory CD8+ T cells had much lower repertoire diversity. Because surface CD5, which has been linked to self-reactivity in mice, was comparable between naive subsets, TCR interaction strength was also inferred from TRB CDR3 physicochemical properties. Compared with CXCR3-negative naive cells, CXCR3-positive naive cells had TRB CDR3s with higher hydrophobicity (lower Kidera factor 4), lower energy, and higher strength and volume indices.

For every CD8+ T cell subset, 300,000 cells were flow-sorted straight into RLT lysis buffer, and each subset was sorted in triplicate. Naive CD8+ T cells were defined stringently as CD45RO-CCR7+CD27+CD95- to exclude memory contaminants. Standard density gradient centrifugation was used to isolate peripheral blood mononuclear cells from buffy coats. Naive CXCR3-negative and CXCR3-positive CD8+ T cells were flow-sorted on a FACSAria III. Total RNA was extracted from sorted cells with an RNeasy Mini Kit. The TCR was taken from a human donor in good health. Some clones in this sample may be carry-over from other donors' samples. What was sequenced was naive CXCR3- CD8+ T cells from blood. Per the publication, the cell subset or site label means: CD45RO-CCR7+CD27+CD95- naive CD8+ T cells lacking CXCR3 (TNR3-). In this chain, TRBV7-8 is recombined with TRBJ2-1. CDR3 sequence: CASSLALPGWNEQFF.